The clone carrying this TCR beta chain was seen only a few times. V was trimmed by 1 base and J by 5 bases, leaving 14 bases between them. Germline CDR1 is SGHTA and CDR2 is FQGNSA. The length of the CDR3 is 15 residues. In the original workflow: The assay estimated nucleated cells by amplifying reference gene primers. The protocol was immunoSEQ multiplex PCR, while the TCRdb copy is restricted to in-frame clones and leaves out a portion. The D gene and trimming were derived from the DNA, and the V and J assignments and clone size from that table. This repertoire shows around 340,000 clones, just over 85% found once; its top ten account for roughly 4.2%. The source of the sample is a study of blood T cell repertoires in COVID-19. Overall study: T cells, B-cell-depleted T cells, or PBMCs supplied cDNA or gDNA.

The V call is TRBV7-2, the J call TRBJ1-2; TRBD1 might be the D (6 bases). The TCR was taken from a middle-aged woman with acute COVID-19. The sample was PBMCs or T cells enriched from blood (not recorded which). CDR3 DNA: TGTGCCAGCAGCTTAGGAGGGACATCCCGTTATGGCTACACCTTC. Its translation is CASSLGGTSRYGYTF.